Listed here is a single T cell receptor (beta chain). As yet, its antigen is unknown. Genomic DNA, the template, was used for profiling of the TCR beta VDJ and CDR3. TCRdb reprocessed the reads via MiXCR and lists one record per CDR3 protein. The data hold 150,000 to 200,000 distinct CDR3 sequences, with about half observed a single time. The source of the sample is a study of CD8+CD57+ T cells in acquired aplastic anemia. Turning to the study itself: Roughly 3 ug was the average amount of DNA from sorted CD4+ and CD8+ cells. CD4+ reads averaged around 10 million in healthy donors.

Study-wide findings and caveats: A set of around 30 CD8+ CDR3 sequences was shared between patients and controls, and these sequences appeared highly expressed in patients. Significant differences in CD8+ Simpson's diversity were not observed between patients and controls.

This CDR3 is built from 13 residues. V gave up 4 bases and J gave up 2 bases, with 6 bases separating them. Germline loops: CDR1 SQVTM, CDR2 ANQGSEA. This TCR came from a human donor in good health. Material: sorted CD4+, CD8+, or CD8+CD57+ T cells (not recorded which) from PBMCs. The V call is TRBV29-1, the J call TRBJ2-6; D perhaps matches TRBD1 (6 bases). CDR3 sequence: CSVGQAGANVLTF. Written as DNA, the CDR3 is TGCAGCGTTGGACAGGCTGGGGCCAACGTCCTGACTTTC.